Reported below is one T cell receptor beta chain. The source of the sample is a study of blood T cells in healthy people across ages. Germline CDR1 LNHDA, CDR2 SQIVND (reference sequence). The CDR3 has 16 residues. The V end was cut by 6 bases, the J end by 5 bases, with 20 bases between. Primed by a sample-barcoded 5' primer and a J-beta primer mix, a second PCR proceeded for about 6 to 12 cycles. MiXCR, applied by TCRdb to the 5' RACE reads, yields one record per CDR3 protein. The table includes 750,000 or so distinct CDR3 sequences, 25% detected once. The same sample was also studied in work on T cells of mothers and their children. As that study records: At a rate of around 1.6 ug per 15 ul, cDNA synthesis received all of the extracted RNA. For unrelated pairs as for related ones, thymic selection shapes TCR recombination output similarly.

This chain joins TRBV19 and TRBJ2-1, with D possibly matching TRBD2 (6 bases). This clonotype was sampled from a boy aged 5-17 years in good health. The sample comprised blood. The CDR3 region is CASRGYGSENHNEQFF. In DNA, the CDR3 is TGTGCCAGTAGGGGATACGGGAGCGAAAATCACAATGAGCAGTTCTTC.